This entry lists 28 T cell receptor beta chains sequenced from one sample in a study of T cells after yellow fever vaccination. MiXCR, applied by TCRdb to the 5' RACE reads, yields one record per CDR3 protein. Here the sample spans some 240,000 distinct CDR3 sequences, 5.2% being singletons. The specimen was CD4+ T cells sorted from PBMCs, collected on the day of the yellow fever booster vaccination. The receptors shown here come from a young man who received the YFV17D yellow fever vaccine.

This clonotype has at least ten counts. This sequence joins TRBV5-1 and TRBJ2-3, with 7 bases fitting TRBD1. V gave up 4 bases and J gave up 6 bases; unmatched junction bases: 11. Per germline, CDR1 SGHRS and CDR2 YFSETQ. The CDR3 is 15 residues long. In nucleotides, the CDR3 is TGCGCCAGCAGCCAGGGGGTAGGGAGCGGCGATACGCAGTATTTT. This translates into CASSQGVGSGDTQYF.

The sample holds many counts of this clonotype. CDR3 sequence reads: CASSTDRSQETQYF. The CDR3 DNA is TGTGCCAGCAGCACGGACAGGAGCCAAGAGACCCAGTACTTC. The chain links TRBV7-9 to TRBJ2-5, with TRBD1 matching over 7 bases. The CDR3 contains 14 residues. Losses at the gene ends were 5 bases for V and 1 base for J; bases not matched to a gene: 4. CDR1 is SEHNR and CDR2 is FQNEAQ in the germline V gene (reference sequence).

About this clonotype: The junction does not match germline at one end; this may be a read error. The rearrangement joins TRBV11-2 to TRBJ1-3; the D gene is possibly TRBD1 (6 bases). The CDR3 is 17 amino acids. CDR1 and CDR2 (germline): SGHAT, FQNNGV. The CDR3 DNA sequence: TGTGCCAGCAGCCCGCACGGGGGGGGCGGCTCTGGAAACACCATATGTTTT. Protein: CASSPHGGGGSGNTICF. The variable domain in full, completed from reference TRBV11-2 and TRBJ1-3, reads EAGVAQSPRYKIIEKRQSVAFWCNPISGHATLYWYQQILGQGPKLLIQFQNNGVVDDSQLPKDRFSAERLKGVDSTLKIQPAKLEDSAVYLCASSPHGGGGSGNTICFGEGSWLTVV.

The chain links TRBV24-1 to TRBJ2-3, with 9 bases that match TRBD2. The length of the CDR3 is 17 residues. The ends lost 2 bases at V and 1 base at J; junction bases unmatched: 6. Germline-derived CDR1 and CDR2 are KGHDR and SFDVKD. Written as DNA, the CDR3 is TGTGCCACCAGTGATTGGGGGACTAGCTCTGGCACAGATACGCAGTATTTT. Residues: CATSDWGTSSGTDTQYF.

This clonotype has a count of ten or more. This chain joins TRBV7-2 and TRBJ2-7; D might be TRBD2 (6 bases). Trimming removed 6 bases at V and 3 bases at J, with 12 bases between. This CDR3 region has 13 residues. CDR1 is SGHTA, CDR2 FQGNSA, per germline. CDR3 coding DNA: TGTGCCAGCAGTAGAATGCGGGACTACGAGCAGTACGTC. Encoded protein: CASSRMRDYEQYV.

The J gene is TRBJ1-1, the V gene TRBV10-3, with a tentative D call TRBD1 (6 bases). Germline CDR1 and CDR2: ENHRY and SYGVKD. Trimming stripped 6 bases from V and 4 bases from J, with 6 bases between. This CDR3 spans 11 amino acids. CDR3 loop: CAIRGGTEAFF. The CDR3 bases are TGTGCCATCAGAGGGGGCACTGAAGCTTTCTTT.

The table lists this clonotype with many counts. Its ends do not fully match the called genes, so a read error is possible. This sequence joins TRBV18 and TRBJ2-7; 11 bases map to TRBD2. Per germline, CDR1 KGHSH and CDR2 LQKENI. The CDR3 runs 16 residues. The CDR3 DNA reads TGTGCCAGCTCTCCACCCCTAGCGGGGGGTACCTACGAGCAGTACTTC. It specifies CASSPPLAGGTYEQYF.

This sequence joins TRBV7-8 and TRBJ2-6; the D is unclear. CDR3 length: 14 amino acids. CDR1 is SGHVS and CDR2 is FQNEAQ in the germline V gene. V was pared by 7 bases and J by 1 base, with 8 bases between. The CDR3 DNA sequence: TGTGCCAGCACCCAGGCATCTGGGGCCAACGTCCTGACTTTC. Translation: CASTQASGANVLTF. The full variable domain, in which reference TRBV7-8 and TRBJ2-6 provide the parts outside the CDR3, is GAGVSQSPRYKVAKRGQDVALRCDPISGHVSLFWYQQALGQGPEFLTYFQNEAQLDKSGLPSDRFFAERPEGSVSTLKIQRTQQEDSAVYLCASTQASGANVLTFGAGSRLTVL.

This clonotype was observed many times. The genes are TRBV7-9 and TRBJ1-1; D gene unclear. Trimming removed 5 bases at V and 1 base at J, with 11 bases between. Germline V CDR1 and CDR2: SEHNR, FQNEAQ (reference sequence). The CDR3 is made up of 14 amino acids. The CDR3 sequence is CASSLLGGNTEAFF. The CDR3 coding sequence is TGTGCCAGCAGCCTGTTGGGAGGGAACACTGAAGCTTTCTTT.

This clonotype appeared a few times. This sequence joins TRBV5-1 and TRBJ2-3; D possibly corresponds to TRBD2 (6 bases). The CDR3 sequence is 17 residues long. Germline CDR1 is SGHRS and CDR2 is YFSETQ. V lost 5 bases, J lost 2 bases, and 21 bases lay in between. The CDR3 nucleotides are TGCGCCAGCAGAAGGAGGAGGGACCCGGTCCCCACAGATACGCAGTATTTT. This encodes CASRRRRDPVPTDTQYF.

This clonotype was recorded a few times. The V and J genes are TRBV7-2 and TRBJ1-1; weak D call: TRBD1 (5 bases). The V gene lost 8 bases and the J gene lost 5 bases, with 12 bases spanning the gap. Germline V gene lookup returns CDR1 SGHTA and CDR2 FQGNSA. This CDR3 has 12 amino acids. CDR3 protein: CASSLRETEAFF. The CDR3 DNA reads as TGTGCCAGCTCTCTCAGGGAGACTGAAGCTTTCTTT. Together with reference TRBV7-2 and TRBJ1-1, the CDR3 gives the full variable domain: GAGVSQSPSNKVTEKGKDVELRCDPISGHTALYWYRQSLGQGLEFLIYFQGNSAPDKSGLPSDRFSAERTGGSVSTLTIQRTQQEDSAVYLCASSLRETEAFFGQGTRLTVV.

The V gene is TRBV13, the J gene TRBJ1-1, with 8 bases matching TRBD1. J was trimmed by 5 bases and V by 5 bases; bases with no gene match: 10. The CDR3 covers 15 residues. Germline V gives CDR1 PRHDT, CDR2 FYEKMQ (reference sequence). CDR3 bases: TGTGCCAGCAGCCGAGGGAGTACAGGGGGAACTGAAGCTTTCTTT. Translation gives CASSRGSTGGTEAFF.

Ten or more counts support this clonotype. A junction boundary mismatches the germline segment, possibly from a read error. The V gene is TRBV7-9, the J gene TRBJ1-1; D gene ambiguous. Germline assignment: CDR1 SEHNR and CDR2 FQNEAQ (reference sequence). CDR3 size: 13 residues. The CDR3 sequence is CATRVPENPEAFF. Here the CDR3 DNA reads TGTGCCACCAGAGTACCGGAGAACCCTGAAGCTTTCTTT.

This clonotype showed up many times. The chain has TRBV20-1 and TRBJ2-7, with 11 positions matching TRBD2. The CDR3 is 16 amino acids. The J segment lost 2 bases and the V segment lost 1 base, leaving 7 bases of the junction unmatched. Germline CDR1 DFQATT, CDR2 SNEGSKA (reference sequence). In nucleotides, the CDR3 is TGCAGTGCTAGAGGACAGGGACTAGCGGTGGCCTACGAGCAGTACGTC. Its protein is CSARGQGLAVAYEQYV.

In its sample, this clonotype was seen a few times. The rearrangement joins TRBV4-3 to TRBJ1-5, with 10 bases lining up with TRBD1. Germline lookup yields CDR1 LGHNA and CDR2 YSLEER. V gave up 1 base and J gave up 7 bases; unmatched junction bases: 7. CDR3 length: 16 residues. The CDR3 sequence is CASSQGVRDRGQPQHF. The CDR3 nucleotides are TGCGCCAGCAGCCAAGGAGTTCGGGACAGGGGACAGCCCCAGCATTTT.

The chain is built from TRBV19 and TRBJ2-7; D gene uncertain. Per the germline V gene, CDR1 is LNHDA and CDR2 is SQIVND (reference sequence). The V gene lost 4 bases and the J gene lost 4 bases, with 11 bases spanning the gap. This CDR3 comprises 13 residues. DNA of the CDR3: TGTGCCAGTAGTACCCTGATGTCGTACGAGCAGTACTTC. Translating it yields CASSTLMSYEQYF.

This clonotype occurred many times. The rearrangement joins TRBV6-5 to TRBJ2-3; 9 nucleotides line up with TRBD2. The CDR3 contains 19 residues. Germline V gene sequence: CDR1 MNHEY, CDR2 SVGAGI. Trimming cost V 2 bases and J 5 bases; bases outside gene matches: 17. CDR3 nucleotides: TGTGCCAGCAGTTACGTGGCGGGGGGGCGAATAAAGGGCCGAGATACGCAGTATTTT. Translated, it gives CASSYVAGGRIKGRDTQYF.

This clonotype was picked up a small number of times. V is TRBV10-2 and J is TRBJ2-5; 14 nucleotides align to TRBD2. The CDR3 has 18 amino acids. Germline V gene lookup returns CDR1 WSHSY and CDR2 SAAADI. The V gene end was trimmed by 6 bases and the J gene end by 3 bases; junction bases not matched to a gene: 12. Here the CDR3 DNA reads TGCGCCAGCAGGGGGGGGACTAGCGGGGGACCCCCTGAAGAGACCCAGTACTTC. Its translation: CASRGGTSGGPPEETQYF.

This clonotype was picked up a small number of times. The gene calls are TRBV2 and TRBJ2-6; 7 bases match TRBD1. V was pared by 5 bases and J by 0 bases, with 4 bases of the junction left unmatched. From germline, CDR1 is SNHLY and CDR2 FYNNEI. The CDR3 contains 16 residues. The CDR3 DNA follows: TGTGCCAGCAGTTACAGGGGAAACTCTGGGGCCAACGTCCTGACTTTC. This gives the protein CASSYRGNSGANVLTF.

This clonotype was seen ten or more times. This rearrangement joins TRBV7-2 to TRBJ1-1; 7 bases are shared with TRBD1. Unmatched junction bases numbered 7, after V lost 5 bases and J lost 1 base. The CDR3 extends over 15 amino acids. Germline CDR1 reads SGHTA; CDR2 reads FQGNSA. The CDR3 is CASSTRDRENTEAFF. The CDR3 DNA reads as TGTGCCAGCAGCACTCGGGACAGAGAGAACACTGAAGCTTTCTTT. Full variable domain (missing parts from reference TRBV7-2 and TRBJ1-1): GAGVSQSPSNKVTEKGKDVELRCDPISGHTALYWYRQSLGQGLEFLIYFQGNSAPDKSGLPSDRFSAERTGGSVSTLTIQRTQQEDSAVYLCASSTRDRENTEAFFGQGTRLTVV.

The chain links TRBV12-3 or TRBV12-4 to TRBJ1-2; D is ambiguous. V lost 7 bases, J lost 2 bases, and 11 bases lay in between. This CDR3 has 13 amino acids. For the CDR3, the DNA is TGTGCCAGCAACCCTTCGGGAAACTATGGCTACACCTTC. Residues: CASNPSGNYGYTF.

V usage is TRBV29-1 and J usage is TRBJ2-6; no reliable D call. V gave up 4 bases and J gave up 4 bases, with 8 bases separating them. The CDR3 is made up of 13 amino acids. CDR1 and CDR2 from the germline V gene are SQVTM and ANQGSEA. CDR3 sequence reads: CSVAMVGANVLTF. For the CDR3, the DNA is TGCAGCGTTGCCATGGTCGGGGCCAACGTCCTGACTTTC.

This clonotype came up many times. V and J are TRBV15 and TRBJ2-5; the D is unclear. Trimming took off 0 bases at V and 5 bases at J, with 10 bases between the two ends. Germline-derived CDR1 and CDR2 are LNHNV and YYDKDF (reference sequence). The CDR3 contains 14 residues. The CDR3 region is CATSRDVSPETQYF. CDR3 nucleotides: TGTGCCACCAGCAGAGATGTGAGCCCGGAGACCCAGTACTTC.

The genes are TRBV2 and TRBJ1-2; 7 bases match TRBD1. The CDR3 spans 15 residues. Germline CDR1 and CDR2: SNHLY and FYNNEI. V gave up 6 bases and J gave up 2 bases; unmatched junction bases: 9. DNA for the CDR3: TGTGCCAGCAGGCCCCCGGGACAGATAAACTATGGCTACACCTTC. This translates into CASRPPGQINYGYTF.

The chain couples TRBV29-1 to TRBJ2-1, with 10 bases lining up with TRBD2. Germline lookup yields CDR1 SQVTM and CDR2 ANQGSEA. This CDR3 has 13 amino acids. With V trimmed by 6 bases and J by 12 bases, 11 bases remained unmatched. The CDR3 reads CSVELLAGLVQFF. DNA for the CDR3: TGCAGCGTGGAATTACTAGCGGGACTAGTGCAGTTCTTC.

This clonotype was observed a handful of times. V gene TRBV20-1 combines with J gene TRBJ2-5; TRBD2 matches at 14 bases. CDR3 length: 16 amino acids. The V gene's germline CDR1 is DFQATT and CDR2 SNEGSKA (reference sequence). Trimming took 6 bases from V and 5 from J; bases not matched to a gene: 11. CDR3 sequence (DNA): TGCAGTGCGACAAGACTAGCGGGGGGGAGACGGGAGACCCAGTACTTC. This codes for CSATRLAGGRRETQYF.

This clonotype has at least ten counts. The rearrangement uses TRBV7-9 and TRBJ1-1; no firm D call. This CDR3 spans 14 amino acids. The V gene's germline CDR1 is SEHNR and CDR2 FQNEAQ (reference sequence). Trimming took off 2 bases at V and 3 bases at J, with 10 bases between the two ends. In DNA form, the CDR3 reads TGTGCCAGCAGCTTAATGGATTTGGACACTGAAGCTTTCTTT. This codes for CASSLMDLDTEAFF.

The chain couples TRBV27 to TRBJ2-4, with a weak D call TRBD1 (7 bases). CDR1 and CDR2 (germline): MNHEY, SMNVEV (reference sequence). This CDR3 is 16 amino acids long. V shed 4 bases and J shed 3 bases, with 16 bases lying between them. DNA for the CDR3: TGTGCCAGCAGTTACCAGGGGGGTTGGGACAAAAACATTCAGTACTTC. Its translation: CASSYQGGWDKNIQYF.